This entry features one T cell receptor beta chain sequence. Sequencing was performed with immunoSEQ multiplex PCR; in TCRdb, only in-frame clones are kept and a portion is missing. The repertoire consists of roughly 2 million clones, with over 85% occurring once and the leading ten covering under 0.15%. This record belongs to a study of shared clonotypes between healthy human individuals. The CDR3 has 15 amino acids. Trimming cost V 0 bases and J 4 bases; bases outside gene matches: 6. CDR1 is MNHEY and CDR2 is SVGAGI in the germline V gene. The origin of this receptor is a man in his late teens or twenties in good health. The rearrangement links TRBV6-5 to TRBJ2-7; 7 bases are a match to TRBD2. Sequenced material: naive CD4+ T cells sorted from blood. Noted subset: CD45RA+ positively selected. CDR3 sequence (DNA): TGTGCCAGCAGTTACTCTGGGGGGGTGGCGTACGAGCAGTACTTC. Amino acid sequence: CASSYSGGVAYEQYF.